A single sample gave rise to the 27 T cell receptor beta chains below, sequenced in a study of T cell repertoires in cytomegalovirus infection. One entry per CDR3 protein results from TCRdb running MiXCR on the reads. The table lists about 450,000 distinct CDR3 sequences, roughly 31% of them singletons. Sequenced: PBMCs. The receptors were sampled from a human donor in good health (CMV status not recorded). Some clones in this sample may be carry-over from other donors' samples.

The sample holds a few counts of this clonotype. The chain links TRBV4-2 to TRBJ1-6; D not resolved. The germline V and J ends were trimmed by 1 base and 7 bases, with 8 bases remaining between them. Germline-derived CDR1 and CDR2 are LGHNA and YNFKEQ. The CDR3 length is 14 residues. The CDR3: CASSQGRENSPLHF. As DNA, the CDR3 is TGTGCCAGCAGCCAAGGTAGAGAGAATTCACCCCTCCACTTT.

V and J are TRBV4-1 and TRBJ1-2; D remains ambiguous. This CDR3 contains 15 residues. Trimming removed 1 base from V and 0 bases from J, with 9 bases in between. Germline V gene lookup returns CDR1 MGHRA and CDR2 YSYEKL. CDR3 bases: TGCGCCAGCAGCCAAGGTTTCAGCCCTAACTATGGCTACACCTTC. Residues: CASSQGFSPNYGYTF.

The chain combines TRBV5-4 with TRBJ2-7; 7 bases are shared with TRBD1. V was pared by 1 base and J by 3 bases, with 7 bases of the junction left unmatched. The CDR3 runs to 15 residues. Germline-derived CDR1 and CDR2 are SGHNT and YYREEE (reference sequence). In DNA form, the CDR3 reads TGTGCCAGCAGCTTGTCCGGGGACAGCCTCTACGAGCAGTACTTC. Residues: CASSLSGDSLYEQYF.

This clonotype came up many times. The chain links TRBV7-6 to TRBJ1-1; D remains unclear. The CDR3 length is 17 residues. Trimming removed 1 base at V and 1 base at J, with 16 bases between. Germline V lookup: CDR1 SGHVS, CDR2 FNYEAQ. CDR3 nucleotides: TGTGCCAGCAGCTTAGAGGCCTGGGGAGAATGGAACACTGAAGCTTTCTTT. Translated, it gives CASSLEAWGEWNTEAFF.

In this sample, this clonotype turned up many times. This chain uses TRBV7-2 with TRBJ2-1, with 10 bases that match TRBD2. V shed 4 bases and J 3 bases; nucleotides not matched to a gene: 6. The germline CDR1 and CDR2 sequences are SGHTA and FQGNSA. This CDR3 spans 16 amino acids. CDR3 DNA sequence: TGTGCCAGCAGCTCTTTTAGCGGGGGGCTCTACAATGAGCAGTTCTTC. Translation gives CASSSFSGGLYNEQFF. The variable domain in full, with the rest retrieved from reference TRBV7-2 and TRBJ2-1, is GAGVSQSPSNKVTEKGKDVELRCDPISGHTALYWYRQSLGQGLEFLIYFQGNSAPDKSGLPSDRFSAERTGGSVSTLTIQRTQQEDSAVYLCASSSFSGGLYNEQFFGPGTRLTVL.

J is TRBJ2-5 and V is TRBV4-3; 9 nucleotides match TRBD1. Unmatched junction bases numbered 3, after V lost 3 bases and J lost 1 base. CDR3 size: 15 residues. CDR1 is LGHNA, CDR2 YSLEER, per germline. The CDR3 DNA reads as TGCGCCAGCAGCCACGTGACAGGGGGCCAAGAGACCCAGTACTTC. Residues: CASSHVTGGQETQYF.

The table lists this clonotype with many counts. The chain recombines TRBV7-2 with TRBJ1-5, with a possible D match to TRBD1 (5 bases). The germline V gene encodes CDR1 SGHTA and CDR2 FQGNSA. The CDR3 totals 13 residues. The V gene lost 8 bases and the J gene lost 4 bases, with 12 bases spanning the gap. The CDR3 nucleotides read TGTGCCAGCCAGGACATGGAGAATCAGCCCCAGCATTTT. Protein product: CASQDMENQPQHF.

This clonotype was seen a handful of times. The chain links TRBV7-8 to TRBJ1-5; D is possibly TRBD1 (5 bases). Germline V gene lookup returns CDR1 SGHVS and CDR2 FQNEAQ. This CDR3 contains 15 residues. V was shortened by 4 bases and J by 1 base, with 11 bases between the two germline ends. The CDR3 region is CASSSRGESNQPQHF. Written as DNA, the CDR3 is TGTGCCAGCAGCTCGCGGGGGGAGAGCAATCAGCCCCAGCATTTT. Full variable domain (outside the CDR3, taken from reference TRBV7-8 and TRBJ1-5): GAGVSQSPRYKVAKRGQDVALRCDPISGHVSLFWYQQALGQGPEFLTYFQNEAQLDKSGLPSDRFFAERPEGSVSTLKIQRTQQEDSAVYLCASSSRGESNQPQHFGDGTRLSIL.

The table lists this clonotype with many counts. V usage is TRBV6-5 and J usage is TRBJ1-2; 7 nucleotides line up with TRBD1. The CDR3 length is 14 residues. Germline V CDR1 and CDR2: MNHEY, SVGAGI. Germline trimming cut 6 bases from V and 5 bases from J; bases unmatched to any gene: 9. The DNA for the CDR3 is TGTGCCAGCAGCCCCGGGACAGTTCCATATGGCTACACCTTC. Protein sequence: CASSPGTVPYGYTF.

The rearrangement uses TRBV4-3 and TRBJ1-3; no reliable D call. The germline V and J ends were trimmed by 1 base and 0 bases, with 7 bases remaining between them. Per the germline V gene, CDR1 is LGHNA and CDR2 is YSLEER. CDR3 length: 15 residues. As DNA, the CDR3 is TGCGCCAGCAGCCAAGGACACTTCTCTGGAAACACCATATATTTT. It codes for CASSQGHFSGNTIYF.

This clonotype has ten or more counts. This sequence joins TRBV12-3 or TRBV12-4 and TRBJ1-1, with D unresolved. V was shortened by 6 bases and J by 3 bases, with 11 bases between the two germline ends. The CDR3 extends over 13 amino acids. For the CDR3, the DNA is TGTGCCAGCAGCCTCAAGAAGGACACTGAAGCTTTCTTT. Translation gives CASSLKKDTEAFF.

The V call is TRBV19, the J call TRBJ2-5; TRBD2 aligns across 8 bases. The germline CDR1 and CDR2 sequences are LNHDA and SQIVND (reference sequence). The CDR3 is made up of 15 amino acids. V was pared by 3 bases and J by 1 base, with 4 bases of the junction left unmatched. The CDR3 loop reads CASSMVSGVQETQYF. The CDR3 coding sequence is TGTGCCAGTAGTATGGTTAGCGGGGTCCAAGAGACCCAGTACTTC.

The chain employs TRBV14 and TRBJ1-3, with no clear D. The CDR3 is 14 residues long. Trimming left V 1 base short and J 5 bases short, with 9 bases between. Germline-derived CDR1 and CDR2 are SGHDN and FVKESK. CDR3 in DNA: TGTGCCAGCAGCCAAGGAGGGAACAGAAACACCATATATTTT. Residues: CASSQGGNRNTIYF.

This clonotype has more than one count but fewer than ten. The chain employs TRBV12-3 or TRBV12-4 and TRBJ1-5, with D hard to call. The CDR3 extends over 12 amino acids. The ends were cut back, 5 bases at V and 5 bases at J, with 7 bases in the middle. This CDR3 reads CASSPAYQPQHF. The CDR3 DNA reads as TGTGCCAGCAGTCCCGCCTATCAGCCCCAGCATTTT.

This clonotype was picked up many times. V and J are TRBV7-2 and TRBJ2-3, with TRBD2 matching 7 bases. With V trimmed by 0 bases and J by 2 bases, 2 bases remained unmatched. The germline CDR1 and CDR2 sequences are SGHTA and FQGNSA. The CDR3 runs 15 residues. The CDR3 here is CASSLAGGNTDTQYF. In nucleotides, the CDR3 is TGTGCCAGCAGCTTAGCGGGGGGGAACACAGATACGCAGTATTTT.

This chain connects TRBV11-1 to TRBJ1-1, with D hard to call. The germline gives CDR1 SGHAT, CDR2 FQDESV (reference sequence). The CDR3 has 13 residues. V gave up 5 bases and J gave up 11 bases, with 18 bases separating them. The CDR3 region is CASSPLNRGNAFF. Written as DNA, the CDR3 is TGTGCCAGCAGCCCGCTTAACCGGGGAAACGCTTTCTTT.

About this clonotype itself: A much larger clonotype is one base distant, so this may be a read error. CDR3 sequence (DNA): TGCGCCAGCAGCCACTGGGACTGCTTGGCGGAAAAACTGTTTTTT. It is translated as CASSHWDCLAEKLFF. This chain links TRBV4-1 with TRBJ1-4, with D perhaps TRBD1 (5 bases). Looked up from germline, CDR1 is MGHRA and CDR2 is YSYEKL. V was cut by 3 bases and J by 8 bases, with 16 bases left in between. The length of the CDR3 is 15 residues.

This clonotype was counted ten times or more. The CDR3 region has the DNA TGTGCCAGCAGCCCGGGACTAGCGGGACGAGATACGCAGTATTTT. It encodes CASSPGLAGRDTQYF. The rearrangement joins TRBV14 to TRBJ2-3, with 13 bases lining up with TRBD2. Per germline, CDR1 SGHDN and CDR2 FVKESK. This CDR3 has 15 residues. V dropped 4 bases and J dropped 5; count of bases not matched to a gene: 3.

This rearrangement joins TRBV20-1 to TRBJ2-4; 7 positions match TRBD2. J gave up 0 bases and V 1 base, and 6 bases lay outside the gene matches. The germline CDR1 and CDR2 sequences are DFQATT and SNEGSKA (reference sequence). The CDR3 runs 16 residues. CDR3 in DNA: TGCAGTGCTAGAGGAGGCGCGGGGGTAGCCAAAAACATTCAGTACTTC. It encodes CSARGGAGVAKNIQYF.

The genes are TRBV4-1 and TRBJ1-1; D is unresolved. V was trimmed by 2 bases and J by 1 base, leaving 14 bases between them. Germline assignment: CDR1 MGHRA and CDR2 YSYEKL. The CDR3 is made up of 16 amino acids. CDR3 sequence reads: CASSQTELGWNTEAFF. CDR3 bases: TGCGCCAGCAGCCAAACGGAACTAGGGTGGAACACTGAAGCTTTCTTT.

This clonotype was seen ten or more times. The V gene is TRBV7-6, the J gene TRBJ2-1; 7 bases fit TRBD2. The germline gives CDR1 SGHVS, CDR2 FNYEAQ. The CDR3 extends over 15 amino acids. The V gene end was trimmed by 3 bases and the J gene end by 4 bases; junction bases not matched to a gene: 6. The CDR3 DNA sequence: TGTGCCAGCAGCTTTAGCGGGTTCACTTACAATGAGCAGTTCTTC. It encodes CASSFSGFTYNEQFF.

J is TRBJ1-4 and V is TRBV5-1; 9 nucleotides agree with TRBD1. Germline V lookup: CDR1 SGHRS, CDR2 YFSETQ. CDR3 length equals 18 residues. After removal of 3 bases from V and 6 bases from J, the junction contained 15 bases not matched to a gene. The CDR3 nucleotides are TGCGCCAGCAGCTCCGGTCTCATCCTCCGGGACAGGGATGAAAAACTGTTTTTT. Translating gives CASSSGLILRDRDEKLFF.

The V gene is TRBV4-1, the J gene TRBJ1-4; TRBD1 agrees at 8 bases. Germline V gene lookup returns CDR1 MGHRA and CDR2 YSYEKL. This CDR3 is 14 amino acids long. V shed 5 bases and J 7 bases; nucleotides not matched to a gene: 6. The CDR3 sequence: CASSGGQGGEKLFF. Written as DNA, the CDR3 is TGCGCCAGCAGCGGAGGACAGGGAGGTGAAAAACTGTTTTTT.

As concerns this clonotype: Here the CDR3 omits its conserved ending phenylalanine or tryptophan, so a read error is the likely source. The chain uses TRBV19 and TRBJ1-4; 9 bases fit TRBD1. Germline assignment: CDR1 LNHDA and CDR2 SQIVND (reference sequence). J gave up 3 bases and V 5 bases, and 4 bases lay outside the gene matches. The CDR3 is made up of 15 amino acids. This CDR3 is CASSDRGSANEKLFL. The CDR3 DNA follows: TGTGCCAGTAGTGACAGGGGGAGTGCTAATGAAAAACTGTTTCTT.

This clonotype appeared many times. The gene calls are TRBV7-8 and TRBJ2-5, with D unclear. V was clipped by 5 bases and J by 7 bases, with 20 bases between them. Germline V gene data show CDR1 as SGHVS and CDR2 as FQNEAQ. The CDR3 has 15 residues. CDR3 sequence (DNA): TGTGCCAGCAGCCCGCCGGATCCTCGGCGGCGGACCCAGTACTTC. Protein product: CASSPPDPRRRTQYF.

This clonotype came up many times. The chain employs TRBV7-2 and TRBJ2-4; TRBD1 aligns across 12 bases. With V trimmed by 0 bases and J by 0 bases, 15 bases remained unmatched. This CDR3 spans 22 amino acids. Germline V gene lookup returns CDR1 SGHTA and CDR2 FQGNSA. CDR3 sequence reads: CASSLALLGQGATTLAKNIQYF. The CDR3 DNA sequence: TGTGCCAGCAGCTTAGCGCTGCTGGGACAGGGGGCAACAACACTAGCCAAAAACATTCAGTACTTC. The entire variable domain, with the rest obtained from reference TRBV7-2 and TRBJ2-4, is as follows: GAGVSQSPSNKVTEKGKDVELRCDPISGHTALYWYRQSLGQGLEFLIYFQGNSAPDKSGLPSDRFSAERTGGSVSTLTIQRTQQEDSAVYLCASSLALLGQGATTLAKNIQYFGAGTRLSVL.

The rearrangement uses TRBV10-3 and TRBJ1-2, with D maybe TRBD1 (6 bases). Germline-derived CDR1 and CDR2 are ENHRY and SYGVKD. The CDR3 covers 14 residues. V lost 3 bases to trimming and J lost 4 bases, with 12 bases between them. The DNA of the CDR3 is TGTGCCATCAGTGACCTCGGGGGGCCCTATGGCTACACCTTC. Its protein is CAISDLGGPYGYTF.